This T cell receptor beta chain came from a study of T cell repertoires in ileal Crohn's disease. Concerning this clone: The antigen remains unidentified.

Overall study results and limits: Clonal expansions were more frequent in active smokers than non-smokers at surgery.

Profiled with immunoSEQ multiplex PCR; TCRdb holds only in-frame clones, not every one. The sample contains 4,000 to 6,000 clones, more than 75% of which appear only once. The CDR3 spans 14 residues. Germline V gene lookup returns CDR1 SQVTM and CDR2 ANQGSEA. V was clipped by 6 bases and J by 2 bases; unmatched bases: 2. The clonotype was recovered from an adult with Crohn's disease. J is TRBJ2-1 and V is TRBV29-1; 12 bases are shared with TRBD2. Sequencing input: ileal tissue. This CDR3 is CSVGTSGPYNEQFF. CDR3 coding DNA: TGCAGCGTGGGGACTAGCGGGCCCTACAATGAGCAGTTCTTC.